The source of this T cell receptor (beta chain) is a study of T-cell reconstitution after alpha-beta-depleted transplantation in children. Study observations and caveats: T-cell numbers and diversity, one year after transplant, stemmed largely from T cells that were newly produced. About two months after transplant, alpha-beta T cells reportedly came from several hundred expanded graft clones.

The TCRbeta library was prepared with unique molecular identifiers. MiXCR, applied by TCRdb to the PCR reads, yields one record per CDR3 protein. The sample gives roughly 790,000 distinct CDR3 sequences, about 15% of which show up once; under 6% is in the top ten. This clonotype has more than one count but fewer than ten. Its antigen is unknown. The CDR3 contains 16 residues. Trimming stripped 9 bases from V and 12 bases from J, with 30 bases between. The specimen was PBMCs, mostly from graft donor cells, collected 360 days after TCRalphabeta/CD19-depleted stem cell transplant. The genes are TRBV12-3 or TRBV12-4 and TRBJ2-1, with D possibly TRBD2 on 5 matching bases. The TCR sequence derives from a male patient aged 10 to 17 who had a stem cell transplant for acute lymphoblastic leukemia, so the T cells may come from the graft donor. The CDR3 bases are TGTGCCAGAACCCCCAGTATTTCTAGCACCCCGATAGGGCAGTTCTTC. Residues: CARTPSISSTPIGQFF.